The next 18 T cell receptor beta chains were all read from a single sample in a study of blood T cell repertoires in COVID-19. Only in-frame clones appear in the TCRdb table, and some are missing; sequencing was by immunoSEQ multiplex PCR. The sample records more than 25,000 clones, around 63% being singletons. Sequences were obtained from peripheral blood. The receptors derive from a human donor in a cohort sampled during active COVID-19.

The chain uses TRBV5-4 and TRBJ2-1; 7 positions match TRBD1. Germline V CDR1 and CDR2: SGHNT, YYREEE (reference sequence). V lost 0 bases to trimming and J lost 4 bases; unmatched junction nucleotides: 7. This CDR3 contains 16 residues. For the CDR3, the DNA is TGTGCCAGCAGCTTGGGGACGGGACAGCAGTACAATGAGCAGTTCTTC. Translating gives CASSLGTGQQYNEQFF.

This chain joins TRBV5-8 and TRBJ1-5, with D uncertain. CDR3 length: 11 residues. Germline values: CDR1 SGHTS, CDR2 YDEGEE. V was clipped by 6 bases and J by 4 bases, with 5 bases between them. This CDR3 reads CASTTNQPQHF. CDR3 bases: TGTGCCAGCACCACTAATCAGCCCCAGCATTTT.

V usage is TRBV5-6 and J usage is TRBJ2-5; D is uncertain. V was pared by 0 bases and J by 5 bases, with 5 bases between. This CDR3 region has 12 residues. Germline assignment: CDR1 SGHDT and CDR2 YYEEEE. The CDR3 DNA reads as TGTGCCAGCAGCTTGGCTGTGGAGACCCAGTACTTC. Translation: CASSLAVETQYF.

The chain uses TRBV7-2 and TRBJ2-7; D remains ambiguous. CDR1 is SGHTA, CDR2 FQGNSA, per germline. There are 11 residues in the CDR3. V shed 6 bases and J shed 3 bases, with 6 bases lying between them. The CDR3: CASRQFYEQYF. CDR3 bases: TGTGCCAGCAGACAATTCTACGAGCAGTACTTC. Supplemented by reference TRBV7-2 and TRBJ2-7, the full variable domain reads GAGVSQSPSNKVTEKGKDVELRCDPISGHTALYWYRQSLGQGLEFLIYFQGNSAPDKSGLPSDRFSAERTGGSVSTLTIQRTQQEDSAVYLCASRQFYEQYFGPGTRLTVT.

The V and J genes are TRBV10-3 and TRBJ1-5, with 8 bases matching TRBD1. The V gene end was trimmed by 7 bases and the J gene end by 5 bases; junction bases not matched to a gene: 4. CDR3 size: 13 residues. Germline values: CDR1 ENHRY, CDR2 SYGVKD. CDR3: CAITSDRDQPQHF. CDR3 coding DNA: TGTGCCATCACCTCGGACAGGGATCAGCCCCAGCATTTT.

V usage is TRBV12-3 or TRBV12-4 and J usage is TRBJ1-6; no firm D call. Trimming took off 4 bases at V and 8 bases at J, with 6 bases between the two ends. This CDR3 contains 12 residues. This CDR3 is CASSSSDSPLHF. The CDR3 DNA reads as TGTGCCAGCAGTTCCTCCGATTCACCCCTCCACTTT.

V gene TRBV11-2 combines with J gene TRBJ1-6; TRBD1 agrees at 7 bases. CDR3 length: 14 amino acids. The trim removed 1 base at V and 9 bases at J, leaving 3 bases unmatched. Germline values: CDR1 SGHAT, CDR2 FQNNGV. In DNA, the CDR3 is TGTGCCAGCAGCTTAGGAGGGGGCGGTTCACCCCTCCACTTT. Encoded protein: CASSLGGGGSPLHF.

The chain recombines TRBV19 with TRBJ1-1, with 8 bases identical to TRBD1. The CDR3 totals 13 residues. CDR1 is LNHDA, CDR2 SQIVND, per germline (reference sequence). V shed 6 bases and J 5 bases; nucleotides not matched to a gene: 5. The CDR3 reads CASSRGRRTEAFF. The CDR3 DNA reads TGTGCCAGTAGCAGGGGGCGCAGGACTGAAGCTTTCTTT.

The chain employs TRBV6-6 and TRBJ2-7; the match to TRBD2 covers 7 bases. V lost 0 bases to trimming and J lost 1 base; unmatched junction nucleotides: 3. This CDR3 spans 15 amino acids. Germline V gene data show CDR1 as MNHNY and CDR2 as SVGAGI (reference sequence). The CDR3 DNA reads TGTGCCAGCAGTTACTCGGCGGGGGAGTCCTACGAGCAGTACTTC. Its protein is CASSYSAGESYEQYF.

In this sample, this clone turned up a few times. CDR3 protein: CATKTTGTQPQHF. CDR3 bases: TGTGCCACCAAAACGACAGGGACTCAGCCCCAGCATTTT. This chain uses TRBV28 with TRBJ1-5; 7 nucleotides line up with TRBD1. From germline, CDR1 is MDHEN and CDR2 SYDVKM. This CDR3 region has 13 residues. V was clipped by 10 bases and J by 6 bases; unmatched bases: 9.

This clone has a handful of counts. The chain joins TRBV2 to TRBJ2-5; D remains unclear. Trimming took off 3 bases at V and 4 bases at J, with 9 bases between the two ends. Germline V gene data show CDR1 as SNHLY and CDR2 as FYNNEI. The CDR3 is 13 residues long. Written as DNA, the CDR3 is TGTGCCAGCAGTGATTTAATCCGAGAGACCCAGTACTTC. This encodes CASSDLIRETQYF.

The genes are TRBV7-3 and TRBJ2-1; D is uncertain. Germline CDR1 reads SGHTA; CDR2 reads FQGTGA. The CDR3 loop spans 13 amino acids. Trimming removed 5 bases from V and 4 bases from J, with 9 bases in between. In nucleotides, the CDR3 is TGTGCCAGCAGCCTAGAGTATTACAATGAGCAGTTCTTC. Protein: CASSLEYYNEQFF.

The V call is TRBV7-2, the J call TRBJ2-1, with TRBD2 identical over 9 bases. The germline V gene encodes CDR1 SGHTA and CDR2 FQGNSA. The V and J ends lost 1 base and 7 bases, in that order; junction bases with no gene match: 11. The CDR3 loop spans 17 amino acids. Here the CDR3 reads CASSLGPGRGGLNEQFF. The DNA of the CDR3 is TGTGCCAGCAGCTTAGGTCCAGGGCGGGGGGGCCTAAATGAGCAGTTCTTC. Supplemented by reference TRBV7-2 and TRBJ2-1, the full variable domain reads GAGVSQSPSNKVTEKGKDVELRCDPISGHTALYWYRQSLGQGLEFLIYFQGNSAPDKSGLPSDRFSAERTGGSVSTLTIQRTQQEDSAVYLCASSLGPGRGGLNEQFFGPGTRLTVL.

The chain links TRBV7-2 to TRBJ2-3, with D maybe TRBD1 (6 bases). There are 12 residues in the CDR3. V lost 6 bases and J 10 bases, leaving 14 bases between the germline ends. Germline CDR1 is SGHTA and CDR2 is FQGNSA. The CDR3 region is CASRQGYGPQYF. The CDR3 DNA reads as TGTGCCAGCAGACAGGGTTACGGTCCGCAGTATTTT.

This chain uses TRBV4-3 with TRBJ2-1, with TRBD2 matching over 9 bases. In germline, CDR1 is LGHNA, CDR2 YSLEER. The J segment lost 4 bases and the V segment lost 2 bases, leaving 6 bases of the junction unmatched. The length of the CDR3 is 16 residues. CDR3 in DNA: TGCGCCAGCAGCCAATCAGCGGGAGGCCCGTACAATGAGCAGTTCTTC. This encodes CASSQSAGGPYNEQFF.

This chain links TRBV5-1 with TRBJ1-4; 7 bases agree with TRBD1. The CDR3 has 13 residues. Germline CDR1 and CDR2: SGHRS and YFSETQ. The V and J ends lost 0 bases and 8 bases, in that order; junction bases with no gene match: 1. CDR3 amino acids: CASSLGTGEKLFF. The CDR3 nucleotides are TGCGCCAGCAGCTTGGGGACAGGAGAAAAACTGTTTTTT. The whole variable domain, remainder taken from reference TRBV5-1 and TRBJ1-4, is KAGVTQTPRYLIKTRGQQVTLSCSPISGHRSVSWYQQTPGQGLQFLFEYFSETQRNKGNFPGRFSGRQFSNSRSEMNVSTLELGDSALYLCASSLGTGEKLFFGSGTQLSVL.

V and J are TRBV9 and TRBJ1-6; no clear D gene. Trimming left V 4 bases short and J 11 bases short, with 10 bases between. From germline, CDR1 is SGDLS and CDR2 YYNGEE. This CDR3 region has 12 residues. The CDR3 sequence is CASSRSETPLHF. As DNA, the CDR3 is TGTGCCAGCAGCCGTAGCGAGACACCCCTCCACTTT.

The chain joins TRBV7-9 to TRBJ2-7, with TRBD1 matching over 7 bases. From germline, CDR1 is SEHNR and CDR2 FQNEAQ (reference sequence). V lost 5 bases and J lost 0; bases outside the gene matches: 10. The CDR3 length is 16 residues. DNA of the CDR3: TGTGCCAGCAGCGGCTTGACAGGGTTAGGCTCCTACGAGCAGTACTTC. Protein product: CASSGLTGLGSYEQYF.